The T cell receptor beta chain described here comes from a study of T cell responses to AZD1222 COVID-19 vaccine. The study, taken as a whole, reports: The sample set comprised mostly white British donors with more females, and clonal diversity was possibly underestimated. Recipients of two AZD1222 doses showed rising Spike-specific TCR breadth and depth. Nearly half of spike-specific TCRs reportedly target unmutated variant regions.

Libraries were prepared by immunoSEQ multiplex PCR; TCRdb keeps only in-frame clonotypes and omits some of them. The profile shows 93,000 or so clones, approximately 88% of them singletons. This clone was seen many times. As yet, its antigen is unknown. Between the trimmed V and J ends, which lost 0 bases and 6 bases, there was a span of 9 bases. The germline V gene encodes CDR1 MNHEY and CDR2 SVGAGI. This CDR3 is built from 13 residues. The sequenced sample was peripheral blood, obtained on day 0 of AZD1222 vaccination. The clonotype comes from an adult in good health. V is TRBV6-5 and J is TRBJ2-7; D is undetermined. CDR3: CASSYSFDSEQYF. The CDR3 nucleotides read TGTGCCAGCAGTTACTCCTTTGACTCCGAGCAGTACTTC.